What follows are 20 T cell receptor beta chains derived from one specimen sequenced in a study of blood T cell repertoires in COVID-19 (dated by TCRdb to 2018 to 2021). Library preparation used the immunoSEQ multiplex PCR assay. TCRdb took over this immuneACCESS table, retaining in-frame rearrangements with V and J assigned. Such tables are incomplete; in checked studies, under half of the missing clones stem from an unresolved V gene, and the remainder is unexplained. For this sample the table gives under 450,000 clones, of which approximately 91% were detected only once. The ten biggest clones cover over 0.7% of the sample. The material sequenced was PBMCs or T cells enriched from blood (not recorded which). These receptors originate from a woman between 40 and 55 years old who had been exposed to COVID-19.

This clone was detected only once. CDR3 loop: CASRRDRGGSNQPQHF. The CDR3 DNA follows: TGTGCCAGTAGACGAGACAGGGGGGGAAGCAATCAGCCCCAGCATTTT. The chain uses TRBV19 and TRBJ1-5, with TRBD1 identical over 9 bases. After removal of 6 bases from V and 1 base from J, the junction contained 7 bases not matched to a gene. There are 16 residues in the CDR3. Germline V gene data show CDR1 as LNHDA and CDR2 as SQIVND (reference sequence).

DNA for the CDR3: TGTGCCAGCTCACCAAAGGCGGGGGACACCTATAATTCACCCCTCCACTTT. It codes for CASSPKAGDTYNSPLHF. This chain uses TRBV18 with TRBJ1-6; weak D call: TRBD1 (6 bases). Germline V gene data show CDR1 as KGHSH and CDR2 as LQKENI. The CDR3 consists of 17 residues. V was cut by 2 bases and J by 2 bases, with 13 bases left in between.

This chain uses TRBV5-5 with TRBJ2-7, with D possibly matching TRBD1 (5 bases). The germline V and J ends were trimmed by 6 bases and 3 bases, with 13 bases remaining between them. CDR1 and CDR2 from the germline V gene are SGHKS and YYEKEE (reference sequence). This CDR3 is 13 amino acids long. CDR3 sequence: CASTFQGNYEQYF. As DNA, the CDR3 is TGTGCCAGCACCTTTCAGGGTAACTACGAGCAGTACTTC.

The gene calls are TRBV18 and TRBJ1-2, with 10 bases identical to TRBD1. J was trimmed by 4 bases and V by 2 bases; bases with no gene match: 19. CDR3 size: 20 residues. Germline loops: CDR1 KGHSH, CDR2 LQKENI. The DNA of the CDR3 is TGTGCCAGCTCACCAAGAATCCTCGCCCAGAATCGGACAGGGGGCTATGGCTACACCTTC. This translates into CASSPRILAQNRTGGYGYTF.

The chain links TRBV27 to TRBJ2-5, with 9 bases that match TRBD2. V gave up 5 bases and J gave up 7 bases; unmatched junction bases: 23. This CDR3 is 19 amino acids long. Germline CDR1 MNHEY, CDR2 SMNVEV (reference sequence). DNA for the CDR3: TGTGCCAGCAGTCCTGGGGGCGGGCGTGCTAGCGGGATTCGGGGGACCCAGTACTTC. Protein sequence: CASSPGGGRASGIRGTQYF.

The table lists this clone with a few counts. The CDR3 DNA reads as TGTGCCAGCCGGAGTACCTACAATGAGCAGTTCTTC. Translating it yields CASRSTYNEQFF. V usage is TRBV19 and J usage is TRBJ2-1; D not resolved. Trimming removed 9 bases at V and 2 bases at J, with 8 bases between. The CDR3 extends over 12 amino acids. Germline loops: CDR1 LNHDA, CDR2 SQIVND (reference sequence). Full variable domain (missing parts from reference TRBV19 and TRBJ2-1): DGGITQSPKYLFRKEGQNVTLSCEQNLNHDAMYWYRQDPGQGLRLIYYSQIVNDFQKGDIAEGYSVSREKKESFPLTVTSAQKNPTAFYLCASRSTYNEQFFGPGTRLTVL.

This chain links TRBV7-8 with TRBJ1-5, with 7 bases fitting TRBD1. Germline V gene sequence: CDR1 SGHVS, CDR2 FQNEAQ. This CDR3 contains 15 residues. With 5 bases clipped from V and 4 bases from J, the junction kept 8 bases outside the gene matches. The CDR3: CASSPGTATNQPQHF. CDR3 coding DNA: TGTGCCAGCAGCCCCGGGACAGCCACAAATCAGCCCCAGCATTTT.

This chain uses TRBV19 with TRBJ1-5; 7 nucleotides align to TRBD1. With V trimmed by 10 bases and J by 3 bases, 18 bases remained unmatched. The CDR3 is 17 residues long. Germline V gene sequence: CDR1 LNHDA, CDR2 SQIVND (reference sequence). The CDR3 DNA reads as TGTGCCACCAGGGGGTCGATCCGGGACAGACTCAATCAGCCCCAGCATTTT. It encodes CATRGSIRDRLNQPQHF.

The chain has TRBV7-2 and TRBJ1-4; 9 bases map to TRBD1. CDR3 length: 14 residues. Per germline, CDR1 SGHTA and CDR2 FQGNSA. The ends lost 3 bases at V and 8 bases at J; junction bases unmatched: 4. CDR3 DNA sequence: TGTGCCAGCAGCTTGGACAGGGGCGCCGAAAAACTGTTTTTT. Translating it yields CASSLDRGAEKLFF.

The chain couples TRBV30 to TRBJ1-6, with D unclear. V dropped 1 base and J dropped 13 bases, with 14 bases sitting between them. The CDR3 totals 13 residues. Germline CDR1 GTSNPN, CDR2 SVGIG (reference sequence). In DNA, the CDR3 is TGTGCCTGGAGTGGAATTCGCGGCTCGCCCCTCCACTTT. This encodes CAWSGIRGSPLHF.

The rearrangement joins TRBV18 to TRBJ1-2, with a tentative D call TRBD1 (6 bases). V dropped 5 bases and J dropped 4 bases, with 17 bases sitting between them. There are 15 residues in the CDR3. CDR1 and CDR2 (germline): KGHSH, LQKENI. DNA for the CDR3: TGTGCCAGCTCAGATGGGGGCTCCAAAACCTATGGCTACACCTTC. It codes for CASSDGGSKTYGYTF.

V and J are TRBV27 and TRBJ1-1; 8 nucleotides align to TRBD1. This CDR3 is built from 16 residues. The junction had 11 bases not matched to a gene; V was cut back by 5 bases and J by 3 bases. Germline V lookup: CDR1 MNHEY, CDR2 SMNVEV (reference sequence). The CDR3: CASSEQGAGLYTEAFF. The CDR3, as DNA: TGTGCCAGCAGTGAGCAGGGGGCTGGTTTGTACACTGAAGCTTTCTTT.

This chain links TRBV5-1 with TRBJ2-2; TRBD1 matches 9 bases. The CDR3 totals 15 residues. The V and J ends lost 7 bases and 4 bases, in that order; junction bases with no gene match: 8. The germline V gene has CDR1 SGHRS and CDR2 YFSETQ. The CDR3 region is CASRTGQGSTGELFF. The CDR3 nucleotides read TGCGCCAGCCGGACGGGACAGGGAAGCACCGGGGAGCTGTTTTTT.

The CDR3 here is CAWSTGSTSDTQYF. CDR3 coding DNA: TGTGCCTGGTCGACAGGTTCGACTTCGGATACGCAGTATTTT. This chain uses TRBV30 with TRBJ2-3; D may be TRBD1 (6 bases). The CDR3 extends over 14 amino acids. CDR1 and CDR2 (germline): GTSNPN, SVGIG (reference sequence). Trimming shortened V by 5 bases and J by 6 bases, and 18 bases separated the two germline ends.

The rearrangement uses TRBV7-9 and TRBJ1-1; D is possibly TRBD1 (6 bases). Trimming shortened V by 5 bases and J by 4 bases, and 14 bases separated the two germline ends. The CDR3 has 14 residues. The germline V gene encodes CDR1 SEHNR and CDR2 FQNEAQ (reference sequence). The CDR3 sequence: CASSPPRGGTEAFF. In DNA, the CDR3 is TGTGCCAGCAGCCCCCCACGAGGGGGCACTGAAGCTTTCTTT. The whole variable domain, filled in from reference TRBV7-9 and TRBJ1-1, reads DTGVSQNPRHKITKRGQNVTFRCDPISEHNRLYWYRQTLGQGPEFLTYFQNEAQLEKSRLLSDRFSAERPKGSFSTLEIQRTEQGDSAMYLCASSPPRGGTEAFFGQGTRLTVV.

This chain links TRBV10-2 with TRBJ1-3; D remains ambiguous. Germline CDR1 reads WSHSY; CDR2 reads SAAADI. Trimming removed 3 bases from V and 2 bases from J, with 11 bases in between. The CDR3 contains 15 residues. Here the CDR3 reads CASSDGRRAGNTIYF. Written as DNA, the CDR3 is TGCGCCAGCAGTGATGGTCGGAGGGCTGGAAACACCATATATTTT.

The chain employs TRBV9 and TRBJ1-2; 7 bases map to TRBD1. Losses at the gene ends were 0 bases for V and 8 bases for J; bases not matched to a gene: 16. Germline V gives CDR1 SGDLS, CDR2 YYNGEE. The CDR3 is 17 amino acids. For the CDR3, the DNA is TGTGCCAGCAGCGTAGAGGGACGAGGGACAGTCGGTTCAGGCTACACCTTC. It codes for CASSVEGRGTVGSGYTF. Supplemented by reference TRBV9 and TRBJ1-2, the full variable domain reads DSGVTQTPKHLITATGQRVTLRCSPRSGDLSVYWYQQSLDQGLQFLIQYYNGEERAKGNILERFSAQQFPDLHSELNLSSLELGDSALYFCASSVEGRGTVGSGYTFGSGTRLTVV.

This clone has only one observation. The V gene is TRBV7-3, the J gene TRBJ2-2; D gene ambiguous. Germline loops: CDR1 SGHTA, CDR2 FQGTGA. V lost 1 base and J lost 0, with 9 bases in between. The CDR3 runs 16 residues. The CDR3 coding sequence is TGTGCCAGCAGCTTAATGGTAGCTTCGAACACCGGGGAGCTGTTTTTT. This translates into CASSLMVASNTGELFF.

This clone was observed a handful of times. The chain employs TRBV19 and TRBJ1-5, with unresolved D. Looked up from germline, CDR1 is LNHDA and CDR2 is SQIVND (reference sequence). Trimming left V 7 bases short and J 7 bases short, with 20 bases between. This CDR3 region has 15 residues. CDR3 DNA: TGTGCCAGTACCCCATCCAGGTCCGATATGCAGCCCCAGCATTTT. Its protein product is CASTPSRSDMQPQHF.

The V and J genes are TRBV7-2 and TRBJ1-2; D may be TRBD1 (6 bases). The CDR3 runs to 15 residues. V was trimmed by 5 bases and J by 3 bases, leaving 16 bases between them. The germline gives CDR1 SGHTA, CDR2 FQGNSA. The CDR3 is CASSVDYREDYGYTF. The CDR3 DNA follows: TGTGCCAGCAGCGTAGACTACAGGGAAGACTATGGCTACACCTTC.